The clone carrying this TCR beta chain was detected only a few times. Only in-frame clones appear in the TCRdb table, and some are missing; sequencing was by immunoSEQ multiplex PCR. The table shows 150,000 to 200,000 clones, with around nine tenths occurring only once. This specimen belongs to a study of control samples from healthy donors and cancer patients. The CDR3 extends over 16 amino acids. V lost 4 bases to trimming and J lost 2 bases, with 17 bases between them. Germline lookup yields CDR1 LGHNA and CDR2 YNFKEQ. The clonotype comes from a man under 40 in good health. This rearrangement joins TRBV4-2 to TRBJ1-2; D might be TRBD1 (6 bases). The source material was blood. The CDR3 reads CASSPPGAGENYGYTF. CDR3 in DNA: TGTGCCAGCAGCCCTCCCGGGGCAGGGGAGAACTATGGCTACACCTTC.